One and the same sample provided the 15 T cell receptor beta chains below, sequenced in a study of T cell repertoires in cytomegalovirus infection. TCRdb reprocessed the reads with MiXCR, giving one entry per CDR3 protein. The sample has about 130,000 distinct CDR3 sequences, 7% to 9.5% seen once. Specimen: PBMCs. The receptors were sampled from a human donor in good health (CMV status not recorded). Some clones in this sample may be carry-over from other donors' samples.

This chain joins TRBV11-2 and TRBJ2-2; no reliable D call. Germline CDR1 is SGHAT and CDR2 is FQNNGV. Trimming shortened V by 1 base and J by 5 bases, and 17 bases separated the two germline ends. The CDR3 covers 17 residues. The CDR3 DNA is TGTGCCAGCAGCTTAGGGGGTATCTCCGCGGCGACCGGGGAGCTGTTTTTT. This encodes CASSLGGISAATGELFF.

This clonotype was detected only a few times. This chain connects TRBV2 to TRBJ2-3; D is ambiguous. Germline loops: CDR1 SNHLY, CDR2 FYNNEI. This CDR3 contains 12 residues. Deletions cut 10 bases from V and 0 bases from J, with 8 bases between. The CDR3 nucleotides read TGTGCCACAGGTACTAGCACAGATACGCAGTATTTT. Its protein is CATGTSTDTQYF.

The table lists this clonotype with many counts. The J gene is TRBJ2-1, the V gene TRBV5-5; D is unresolved. The CDR3 totals 13 residues. Germline values: CDR1 SGHKS, CDR2 YYEKEE (reference sequence). The V and J ends lost 4 bases and 5 bases respectively, with 10 bases between them. In DNA, the CDR3 is TGTGCCAGCAGCCAAGTCCTCAACAATGAGCAGTTCTTC. Translation gives CASSQVLNNEQFF.

This clonotype was observed many times. CDR3 sequence reads: CASSPSGGGRYEQYF. CDR3 DNA: TGTGCCAGCAGCCCCTCGGGCGGGGGGCGCTACGAGCAGTACTTC. The gene calls are TRBV7-2 and TRBJ2-7; the match to TRBD2 covers 8 bases. The CDR3 totals 15 residues. Germline CDR1 is SGHTA and CDR2 is FQGNSA. V lost 5 bases and J lost 3; bases outside the gene matches: 9.

This clonotype was picked up many times. V and J are TRBV5-5 and TRBJ2-5; D may be TRBD1 or TRBD2 (5 bases each). The CDR3 length is 14 residues. Trimming took off 0 bases at V and 0 bases at J, with 6 bases between the two ends. Looked up from germline, CDR1 is SGHKS and CDR2 is YYEKEE (reference sequence). The CDR3: CASSLGDHQETQYF. The CDR3 nucleotides read TGTGCCAGCAGCTTGGGGGACCACCAAGAGACCCAGTACTTC.

The chain couples TRBV14 to TRBJ2-7; D gene uncertain. Germline assignment: CDR1 SGHDN and CDR2 FVKESK. V lost 1 base, J lost 2 bases, and 3 bases lay in between. The CDR3 length is 12 residues. The CDR3 bases are TGTGCCAGCAGCCAAGTTCCCTACGAGCAGTACTTC. It is translated as CASSQVPYEQYF.

This clonotype was seen many times. The chain employs TRBV7-2 and TRBJ2-2; 7 nucleotides agree with TRBD2. The CDR3 runs to 17 residues. Germline V gene lookup returns CDR1 SGHTA and CDR2 FQGNSA. Trimming removed 2 bases from V and 4 bases from J; junction bases left unmatched: 10. CDR3 amino acids: CASSLLGTAGSTGELFF. The CDR3 DNA follows: TGTGCCAGCAGCTTACTGGGAACAGCGGGGAGCACCGGGGAGCTGTTTTTT.

The chain uses TRBV7-9 and TRBJ2-3, with D possibly called TRBD1 or TRBD2 (6 bases each). CDR3 length equals 16 residues. Deletions cut 7 bases from V and 1 base from J, with 18 bases between. The V gene's germline CDR1 is SEHNR and CDR2 FQNEAQ (reference sequence). CDR3 nucleotide sequence: TGTGCCAGCAAACCGATGGGGGGCAGGGGCACAGATACGCAGTATTTT. This codes for CASKPMGGRGTDTQYF.

The sample holds many counts of this clonotype. The V gene is TRBV28, the J gene TRBJ2-2; tentative D call: TRBD2 (6 bases). Trimming took 6 bases from V and 7 from J, leaving 18 bases between them. Per germline, CDR1 MDHEN and CDR2 SYDVKM. This CDR3 contains 15 residues. The CDR3 sequence: CASRGTASEVGELFF. DNA for the CDR3: TGTGCCAGCAGGGGGACTGCCTCCGAGGTCGGGGAGCTGTTTTTT.

The chain has TRBV29-1 and TRBJ1-1, with a tentative D call TRBD1 (6 bases). Per germline, CDR1 SQVTM and CDR2 ANQGSEA. This CDR3 region has 14 residues. CDR3 sequence: CNLRGDTKNTEAFF. DNA for the CDR3: TGCAACCTGAGGGGGGACACCAAGAACACTGAAGCTTTCTTT.

This clonotype was counted ten times or more. The chain links TRBV29-1 to TRBJ2-2; D may be TRBD2 (6 bases). This CDR3 contains 14 residues. The V gene lost 6 bases and the J gene lost 2 bases, with 13 bases spanning the gap. Per the germline V gene, CDR1 is SQVTM and CDR2 is ANQGSEA. DNA of the CDR3: TGCAGCGTCCCGACCGGGACTAACACCGGGGAGCTGTTTTTT. Translating gives CSVPTGTNTGELFF.

This clonotype was counted many times. The chain joins TRBV28 to TRBJ1-2; possibly TRBD1 for D (6 bases). The CDR3 length is 15 residues. Germline CDR1 reads MDHEN; CDR2 reads SYDVKM. V was pared by 6 bases and J by 4 bases, with 18 bases between. CDR3 sequence: CASSPLSGVLYGYTF. CDR3 in DNA: TGTGCCAGCAGCCCCCTGTCAGGGGTCCTCTATGGCTACACCTTC.

This clonotype was seen repeatedly, ten times or more. The genes are TRBV20-1 and TRBJ2-6; no clear D. This CDR3 comprises 14 residues. Between the trimmed V and J ends, which lost 0 bases and 2 bases, there was a span of 5 bases. The germline V gene has CDR1 DFQATT and CDR2 SNEGSKA (reference sequence). The CDR3 spells CSAREQAGANVLTF. The CDR3 nucleotides read TGCAGTGCTAGAGAGCAGGCTGGGGCCAACGTCCTGACTTTC.

This clonotype was recorded many times. The V and J genes are TRBV28 and TRBJ2-5; 8 positions match TRBD1. J gave up 3 bases and V 6 bases, and 3 bases lay outside the gene matches. The germline gives CDR1 MDHEN, CDR2 SYDVKM. The CDR3 is 13 residues long. The CDR3 DNA sequence: TGTGCCAGCAGACTACAGGGGGAAGAGACCCAGTACTTC. Amino acids: CASRLQGEETQYF. The variable domain in full, completed from reference TRBV28 and TRBJ2-5, reads DVKVTQSSRYLVKRTGEKVFLECVQDMDHENMFWYRQDPGLGLRLIYFSYDVKMKEKGDIPEGYSVSREKKERFSLILESASTNQTSMYLCASRLQGEETQYFGPGTRLLVL.

The chain is built from TRBV13 and TRBJ1-2; D call uncertain. This CDR3 contains 12 residues. Between the trimmed V and J ends, which lost 1 base and 6 bases, there was a span of 6 bases. Germline V gene sequence: CDR1 PRHDT, CDR2 FYEKMQ (reference sequence). CDR3 residues: CASSLALNGYTF. CDR3 bases: TGTGCCAGCAGCTTAGCCCTGAATGGCTACACCTTC. Full variable domain (remainder filled in from reference TRBV13 and TRBJ1-2): AAGVIQSPRHLIKEKRETATLKCYPIPRHDTVYWYQQGPGQDPQFLISFYEKMQSDKGSIPDRFSAQQFSDYHSELNMSSLELGDSALYFCASSLALNGYTFGSGTRLTVV.